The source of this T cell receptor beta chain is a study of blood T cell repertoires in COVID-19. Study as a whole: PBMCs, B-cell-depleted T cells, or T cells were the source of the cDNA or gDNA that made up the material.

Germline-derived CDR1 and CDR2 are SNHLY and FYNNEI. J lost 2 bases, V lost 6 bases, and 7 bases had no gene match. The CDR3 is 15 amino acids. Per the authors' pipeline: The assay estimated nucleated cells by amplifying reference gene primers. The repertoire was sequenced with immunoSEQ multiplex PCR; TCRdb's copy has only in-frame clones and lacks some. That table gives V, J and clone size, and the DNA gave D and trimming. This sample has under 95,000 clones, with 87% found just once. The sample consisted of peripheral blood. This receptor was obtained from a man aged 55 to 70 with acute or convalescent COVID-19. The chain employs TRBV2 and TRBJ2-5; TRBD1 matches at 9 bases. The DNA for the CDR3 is TGTGCCAGCAGAAAGGACAGGGGCAAACAAGAGACCCAGTACTTC. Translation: CASRKDRGKQETQYF. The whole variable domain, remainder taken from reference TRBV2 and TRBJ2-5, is EPEVTQTPSHQVTQMGQEVILRCVPISNHLYFYWYRQILGQKVEFLVSFYNNEISEKSEIFDDQFSVERPDGSNFTLKIRSTKLEDSAMYFCASRKDRGKQETQYFGPGTRLLVL.